These 15 T cell receptor beta chains originate from one sample sequenced in a study of cytomegalovirus exposure and HLA in healthy donors. The PCR ran on 60 Vbeta and 13 Jbeta primers. Profiled with immunoSEQ multiplex PCR; TCRdb holds only in-frame clones, not every one. The sample lists over 130,000 clones, around 80% occurring once. The sequencing input was PBMCs. These receptors were collected from a female donor in good health and CMV-seronegative.

The rearrangement links TRBV19 to TRBJ2-3, with D tentatively TRBD2 (5 bases). The CDR3 is 14 residues long. Germline values: CDR1 LNHDA, CDR2 SQIVND (reference sequence). V lost 4 bases, J lost 6 bases, and 14 bases lay in between. The CDR3 DNA reads TGTGCCAGTAGTAAGCCGGGAAGTAGGGATACGCAGTATTTT. Translated: CASSKPGSRDTQYF.

The genes are TRBV7-9 and TRBJ2-1; D perhaps matches TRBD2 (6 bases). Trimming left V 5 bases short and J 4 bases short, with 18 bases between. CDR1 and CDR2 from the germline V gene are SEHNR and FQNEAQ (reference sequence). The CDR3 is 16 amino acids. CDR3 amino acids: CASSPRSGGKYNEQFF. In DNA, the CDR3 is TGTGCCAGCAGCCCAAGAAGCGGAGGGAAATACAATGAGCAGTTCTTC.

This clone was seen only once. V is TRBV19 and J is TRBJ2-5, with 14 bases identical to TRBD2. J lost 2 bases, V lost 2 bases, and 7 bases had no gene match. Germline V lookup: CDR1 LNHDA, CDR2 SQIVND (reference sequence). This CDR3 has 18 residues. In nucleotides, the CDR3 is TGTGCCAGTAGTATAACCGGACTAGCGGGAGGAAGGCAAGAGACCCAGTACTTC. It is translated as CASSITGLAGGRQETQYF.

This chain connects TRBV30 to TRBJ1-5, with D unresolved. Germline V CDR1 and CDR2: GTSNPN, SVGIG (reference sequence). The CDR3 totals 15 residues. Trimming removed 1 base from V and 5 bases from J, with 15 bases in between. CDR3 loop: CAWSGLGGKYQPQHF. In nucleotides, the CDR3 is TGTGCCTGGAGTGGGCTGGGCGGGAAATATCAGCCCCAGCATTTT.

This clone has just a few counts. This chain joins TRBV5-4 and TRBJ2-7, with TRBD2 as a possible D gene (5 bases). Germline V gives CDR1 SGHNT, CDR2 YYREEE (reference sequence). The CDR3 has 13 amino acids. V was trimmed by 5 bases and J by 3 bases, leaving 12 bases between them. CDR3 sequence: CASREDQLYEQYF. The CDR3 region has the DNA TGTGCCAGCAGGGAGGATCAGCTCTACGAGCAGTACTTC. The complete variable domain, with remaining parts taken from reference TRBV5-4 and TRBJ2-7, reads ETGVTQSPTHLIKTRGQQVTLRCSSQSGHNTVSWYQQALGQGPQFIFQYYREEENGRGNFPPRFSGLQFPNYSSELNVNALELDDSALYLCASREDQLYEQYFGPGTRLTVT.

The J gene is TRBJ1-1, the V gene TRBV2; TRBD1 matches at 7 bases. From germline, CDR1 is SNHLY and CDR2 FYNNEI. The CDR3 is made up of 14 amino acids. The V and J ends lost 6 bases and 2 bases, in that order; junction bases with no gene match: 6. In DNA, the CDR3 is TGTGCCAGCAGCTCGACAGGGCATAACACTGAAGCTTTCTTT. It is translated as CASSSTGHNTEAFF.

This chain uses TRBV25-1 with TRBJ2-7; 10 nucleotides align to TRBD2. The CDR3 extends over 17 amino acids. Germline assignment: CDR1 MGHDK and CDR2 SYGVNS. V shed 3 bases, J shed 0 bases, and the junction held 8 bases outside the gene matches. CDR3 DNA sequence: TGTGCCAGCAGTGACCCCGGACTAGCGGAGCACTCCTACGAGCAGTACTTC. It translates to CASSDPGLAEHSYEQYF.

In this sample, this clone turned up once. J is TRBJ2-2 and V is TRBV10-3; 8 nucleotides line up with TRBD2. Germline V gene data show CDR1 as ENHRY and CDR2 as SYGVKD. The CDR3 has 16 residues. Losses at the gene ends were 3 bases for V and 6 bases for J; bases not matched to a gene: 9. CDR3 DNA sequence: TGTGCCATCAGTGATCCGGGACTAGTCGGTTCCGGGGAGCTGTTTTTT. This codes for CAISDPGLVGSGELFF.

CDR3 residues: CASSLARNTGELFF. Here the CDR3 DNA reads TGTGCCAGCAGCTTGGCCCGGAACACCGGGGAGCTGTTTTTT. This chain connects TRBV5-4 to TRBJ2-2; D is unclear. Trimming stripped 0 bases from V and 1 base from J, with 4 bases between. CDR1 is SGHNT and CDR2 is YYREEE in the germline V gene (reference sequence). The CDR3 totals 14 residues.

V and J are TRBV2 and TRBJ1-2, with D possibly TRBD1 on 6 matching bases. Germline V lookup: CDR1 SNHLY, CDR2 FYNNEI. The CDR3 extends over 13 amino acids. Trimming took off 6 bases at V and 4 bases at J, with 12 bases between the two ends. The CDR3 reads CASRGHEIYGYTF. The CDR3 nucleotides read TGTGCCAGCAGGGGACACGAAATCTATGGCTACACCTTC.

This clone turned up a few times. Within the sample, other DNA sequences also encode this same CDR3. This rearrangement joins TRBV6-5 to TRBJ2-7; D is ambiguous. The CDR3 length is 14 residues. V lost 0 bases and J lost 0, with 6 bases in between. CDR1 and CDR2 from the germline V gene are MNHEY and SVGAGI. The CDR3 protein is CASSYSGGSYEQYF. In nucleotides, the CDR3 is TGTGCCAGCAGTTACTCAGGCGGCTCCTACGAGCAGTACTTC.

This chain links TRBV2 with TRBJ2-7, with D perhaps TRBD1 (6 bases). Between the trimmed V and J ends, which lost 8 bases and 2 bases, there was a span of 13 bases. CDR3 length: 13 amino acids. CDR1 is SNHLY, CDR2 FYNNEI, per germline. The CDR3 region has the DNA TGTGCCAGCGAGGGGGACGGAGCCTACGAGCAGTACTTC. Its protein is CASEGDGAYEQYF.

This sequence joins TRBV29-1 and TRBJ1-2; TRBD1 might be the D (6 bases). Trimming took off 4 bases at V and 5 bases at J, with 11 bases between the two ends. Looked up from germline, CDR1 is SQVTM and CDR2 is ANQGSEA. This CDR3 comprises 12 residues. Here the CDR3 reads CSVADSPYGYTF. The CDR3 coding sequence is TGCAGCGTTGCGGACAGCCCTTATGGCTACACCTTC.

V gene TRBV7-2 combines with J gene TRBJ1-1, with D unresolved. The V gene lost 4 bases and the J gene lost 0 bases, with 6 bases spanning the gap. The germline V gene has CDR1 SGHTA and CDR2 FQGNSA. The CDR3 sequence is 13 residues long. CDR3 in amino acids: CASSSVMNTEAFF. The CDR3 coding sequence is TGTGCCAGCAGCTCGGTTATGAACACTGAAGCTTTCTTT.

This clone has only a few counts. The chain couples TRBV6-5 to TRBJ1-1; 7 bases are a match to TRBD1. The V and J ends lost 8 bases and 5 bases, in that order; junction bases with no gene match: 11. The CDR3 has 14 residues. From germline, CDR1 is MNHEY and CDR2 SVGAGI. The CDR3 region is CASSLTGSWTEAFF. DNA for the CDR3: TGTGCCAGCTCCCTGACAGGGTCTTGGACTGAAGCTTTCTTT.